A selection of T cell receptor beta chains follows, all from one sample in a study of blood T cells in healthy people across ages. Each CDR3 protein gets one entry after TCRdb re-called the 5' RACE reads with MiXCR. The sample consists of some 290,000 distinct CDR3 sequences, 25% to 30% of them appearing once. The sequencing input was blood. Receptor source: a woman between 65 and 79 years old in good health. Both conserved end residues are part of each CDR3. Each record gives: V gene, J gene, CDR3 length, clone size, D gene, CDR3 DNA, CDR3 protein. The D gene is left open where the match is weak. Part of the rows lack a size; the others show once, few, many or a class for expanded clones.

V gene: TRBV29-1; J gene: TRBJ1-2; CDR3 length: 12; clone size: -; D gene: -; CDR3 DNA: TGCAGCGTTGAAGAGACCTACTATGGCTACACCTTC; CDR3 protein: CSVEETYYGYTF
V gene: TRBV21-1; J gene: TRBJ2-5; CDR3 length: 12; clone size: few; D gene: -; CDR3 DNA: TGTGCCAGCAGATGGGGGGAAGAGACCCAGTACTTC; CDR3 protein: CASRWGEETQYF
V gene: TRBV28; J gene: TRBJ2-7; CDR3 length: 12; clone size: few; D gene: -; CDR3 DNA: TGTGCCAGCAGCTCAGTAACGCACGAGCAGTACTTC; CDR3 protein: CASSSVTHEQYF
V gene: TRBV28; J gene: TRBJ1-2; CDR3 length: 15; clone size: -; D gene: -; CDR3 DNA: TGTGCCAGCAGTTTAGGGCGTCGAGGGGGCTATGGCTACACCTTC; CDR3 protein: CASSLGRRGGYGYTF
V gene: TRBV12-3/TRBV12-4; J gene: TRBJ1-1; CDR3 length: 14; clone size: many; D gene: TRBD1; CDR3 DNA: TGTGCCAGCTCCCTGGGACAGGGAAACACTGAAGCTTTCTTT; CDR3 protein: CASSLGQGNTEAFF
V gene: TRBV29-1; J gene: TRBJ2-1; CDR3 length: 12; clone size: few; D gene: -; CDR3 DNA: TGCAGCGAGGCATCAGGTAACAATGAGCAGTTCTTC; CDR3 protein: CSEASGNNEQFF
V gene: TRBV2; J gene: TRBJ1-6; CDR3 length: 15; clone size: few; D gene: -; CDR3 DNA: TGTGCCAGCAGCGGGGGGGCTTTGAAAAATTCACCCCTCCACTTT; CDR3 protein: CASSGGALKNSPLHF
V gene: TRBV12-5; J gene: TRBJ1-2; CDR3 length: 15; clone size: -; D gene: TRBD1; CDR3 DNA: TGTGCTAGTGGCCGAGGGACAGGGGTAGGGGGCGGCTACACCTTC; CDR3 protein: CASGRGTGVGGGYTF
V gene: TRBV20-1; J gene: TRBJ2-1; CDR3 length: 17; clone size: -; D gene: -; CDR3 DNA: TGCAGTGCTAGAGACCGGGTTTCGCGGAACACCTACAATGAGCAGTTCTTC; CDR3 protein: CSARDRVSRNTYNEQFF
V gene: TRBV15; J gene: TRBJ2-5; CDR3 length: 12; clone size: few; D gene: -; CDR3 DNA: TGTGCCACCGCGGGACTCCAAGAGACCCAGTACTTC; CDR3 protein: CATAGLQETQYF
V gene: TRBV7-2; J gene: TRBJ2-3; CDR3 length: 18; clone size: -; D gene: TRBD2; CDR3 DNA: TGTGCCAGCAGCTCTCGGATCGGACTAGCGGGAAGCACAGATACGCAGTATTTT; CDR3 protein: CASSSRIGLAGSTDTQYF
V gene: TRBV9; J gene: TRBJ1-1; CDR3 length: 14; clone size: few; D gene: -; CDR3 DNA: TGTGCCAGCAGCGAAGGGACACTGAACACTGAAGCTTTCTTT; CDR3 protein: CASSEGTLNTEAFF
V gene: TRBV28; J gene: TRBJ1-6; CDR3 length: 14; clone size: -; D gene: TRBD1; CDR3 DNA: TGTGCCAGCAGTTTTCCAGGGGGAGGCTCACCCCTCCACTTT; CDR3 protein: CASSFPGGGSPLHF
V gene: TRBV3-1; J gene: TRBJ1-2; CDR3 length: 15; clone size: -; D gene: TRBD1; CDR3 DNA: TGTGCCAGCAGCCAAGCCTCGACAGGGAGCTATGGCTACACCTTC; CDR3 protein: CASSQASTGSYGYTF
V gene: TRBV20-1; J gene: TRBJ1-2; CDR3 length: 16; clone size: -; D gene: TRBD1; CDR3 DNA: TGCAGTGCTCTCACGAGATCCCCGGACAGGAACTATGGCTACACCTTC; CDR3 protein: CSALTRSPDRNYGYTF
V gene: TRBV29-1; J gene: TRBJ2-1; CDR3 length: 15; clone size: few; D gene: TRBD2; CDR3 DNA: TGCAGCGTTGGGCTTCGACTAGCGGGAGAAGGTGAGCAGTTCTTC; CDR3 protein: CSVGLRLAGEGEQFF
V gene: TRBV7-2; J gene: TRBJ2-1; CDR3 length: 11; clone size: many; D gene: -; CDR3 DNA: TGTGCCAGCAGCTCGAGCAATGAGCAGTTCTTC; CDR3 protein: CASSSSNEQFF
V gene: TRBV27; J gene: TRBJ1-4; CDR3 length: 14; clone size: -; D gene: -; CDR3 DNA: TGTGCCAGCAGTTTTAGGTGGGAAAATGAAAAACTGTTTTTT; CDR3 protein: CASSFRWENEKLFF
V gene: TRBV20-1; J gene: TRBJ2-1; CDR3 length: 15; clone size: -; D gene: -; CDR3 DNA: TGCAGTGCTGTGCCTGGGTCGAGCTCCTACAATGAGCAGTTCTTC; CDR3 protein: CSAVPGSSSYNEQFF
V gene: TRBV27; J gene: TRBJ2-7; CDR3 length: 14; clone size: -; D gene: -; CDR3 DNA: TGTGCCAGCAAACTTGGACAGTTTTCCTACGAGCAGTACTTC; CDR3 protein: CASKLGQFSYEQYF
V gene: TRBV20-1; J gene: TRBJ1-2; CDR3 length: 12; clone size: -; D gene: -; CDR3 DNA: TGCAGTGCTAGGGGGGCTAACTATGGCTACACCTTC; CDR3 protein: CSARGANYGYTF
V gene: TRBV20-1; J gene: TRBJ2-1; CDR3 length: 17; clone size: -; D gene: -; CDR3 DNA: TGCAGTGCTAGAGCGGCGGGGCACTCGAGCTCCTACAATGAGCAGTTCTTC; CDR3 protein: CSARAAGHSSSYNEQFF
V gene: TRBV29-1; J gene: TRBJ2-7; CDR3 length: 11; clone size: many; D gene: -; CDR3 DNA: TGCAGCGCCCGCGACAGGTCAACGCAGTACTTC; CDR3 protein: CSARDRSTQYF
V gene: TRBV28; J gene: TRBJ2-5; CDR3 length: 13; clone size: few; D gene: -; CDR3 DNA: TGTGCCAGCAGTCAAGATTGGAGGGAGACCCAGTACTTC; CDR3 protein: CASSQDWRETQYF
V gene: TRBV29-1; J gene: TRBJ2-2; CDR3 length: 13; clone size: few; D gene: -; CDR3 DNA: TGCAGCGTTGATGGTGAAGAAGGAGGGGAGCTGTTTTTT; CDR3 protein: CSVDGEEGGELFF
V gene: TRBV20-1; J gene: TRBJ1-5; CDR3 length: 15; clone size: -; D gene: -; CDR3 DNA: TGCAGTGCTAGTGAAGGTTGGGGTAGCAATCAGCCCCAGCATTTT; CDR3 protein: CSASEGWGSNQPQHF
V gene: TRBV5-1; J gene: TRBJ1-1; CDR3 length: 14; clone size: few; D gene: -; CDR3 DNA: TGCGCCAGCAGCCTCTCGTTGGGTGCGACTGAAGCTTTCTTT; CDR3 protein: CASSLSLGATEAFF
V gene: TRBV19; J gene: TRBJ2-7; CDR3 length: 17; clone size: -; D gene: TRBD2; CDR3 DNA: TGTGCCAGTAGCCAAGGGACTAGCGGGAGCCGCTCCTACGAGCAGTACTTC; CDR3 protein: CASSQGTSGSRSYEQYF
V gene: TRBV7-8; J gene: TRBJ2-2; CDR3 length: 17; clone size: -; D gene: TRBD2; CDR3 DNA: TGTGCCAGCAGCTTAGCTCAGGCGGGAGTTGCAACCGGGGAGCTGTTTTTT; CDR3 protein: CASSLAQAGVATGELFF
V gene: TRBV7-2; J gene: TRBJ2-7; CDR3 length: 13; clone size: few; D gene: -; CDR3 DNA: TGTGCCAGCAGCTCCGGGGCTTCCTACGAGCAGTACTTC; CDR3 protein: CASSSGASYEQYF
V gene: TRBV9; J gene: TRBJ1-3; CDR3 length: 16; clone size: -; D gene: -; CDR3 DNA: TGTGCCAGCAGCGAGACAGGTTCCCACTCTGGAAACACCATATATTTT; CDR3 protein: CASSETGSHSGNTIYF
V gene: TRBV9; J gene: TRBJ2-4; CDR3 length: 17; clone size: few; D gene: TRBD2; CDR3 DNA: TGTGCCAGCAGCGTAGGGGGGAGCGGGAGGGCTGGAAACATTCAGTACTTC; CDR3 protein: CASSVGGSGRAGNIQYF
V gene: TRBV4-3; J gene: TRBJ2-5; CDR3 length: 14; clone size: -; D gene: TRBD1; CDR3 DNA: TGCGCCAGCAGCCAGCCGGGACAGACGGAGACCCAGTACTTC; CDR3 protein: CASSQPGQTETQYF
V gene: TRBV3-1; J gene: TRBJ2-7; CDR3 length: 12; clone size: -; D gene: -; CDR3 DNA: TGTGCCAGCAGCCAAGTTTACGGCGAGCAGTACTTC; CDR3 protein: CASSQVYGEQYF
V gene: TRBV5-1; J gene: TRBJ1-2; CDR3 length: 15; clone size: few; D gene: -; CDR3 DNA: TGCGCCAGCAGCTTGGTAGCACCTGCTAACTATGGCTACACCTTC; CDR3 protein: CASSLVAPANYGYTF
V gene: TRBV18; J gene: TRBJ2-3; CDR3 length: 11; clone size: few; D gene: -; CDR3 DNA: TGTGCCAGCTCACCATTGGAGTCGCAGTATTTT; CDR3 protein: CASSPLESQYF
V gene: TRBV12-3/TRBV12-4; J gene: TRBJ1-4; CDR3 length: 15; clone size: -; D gene: -; CDR3 DNA: TGTGCCAGCAGCTACCAACAGATGTTAGGAGAAAAACTGTTTTTT; CDR3 protein: CASSYQQMLGEKLFF
V gene: TRBV4-1; J gene: TRBJ2-2; CDR3 length: 15; clone size: -; D gene: -; CDR3 DNA: TGCGCCAGCAGCCCTCAGGTCGCGAACACCGGGGAGCTGTTTTTT; CDR3 protein: CASSPQVANTGELFF
V gene: TRBV29-1; J gene: TRBJ2-3; CDR3 length: 13; clone size: -; D gene: -; CDR3 DNA: TGCAGCGTTGAGACAGGTTTCGGAGATACGCAGTATTTT; CDR3 protein: CSVETGFGDTQYF
V gene: TRBV10-3; J gene: TRBJ1-1; CDR3 length: 13; clone size: few; D gene: -; CDR3 DNA: TGTGCCATCTCATGGGCAGGAGACACTGAAGCTTTCTTT; CDR3 protein: CAISWAGDTEAFF
V gene: TRBV7-2; J gene: TRBJ2-4; CDR3 length: 13; clone size: few; D gene: -; CDR3 DNA: TGTGCCAGCAGCTCCATCGGGGGCTTCATTCAGTACTTC; CDR3 protein: CASSSIGGFIQYF
V gene: TRBV3-1; J gene: TRBJ2-2; CDR3 length: 16; clone size: -; D gene: TRBD2; CDR3 DNA: TGTGCCAGCAGCCAAGAGGGGACTAGCGGTTCGAGGGAGCTGTTTTTT; CDR3 protein: CASSQEGTSGSRELFF
V gene: TRBV28; J gene: TRBJ2-1; CDR3 length: 15; clone size: few; D gene: TRBD1; CDR3 DNA: TGTGCCAGCAGCCAACCGGGGACAGGGAAGAATGAGCAGTTCTTC; CDR3 protein: CASSQPGTGKNEQFF
V gene: TRBV28; J gene: TRBJ2-5; CDR3 length: 12; clone size: few; D gene: -; CDR3 DNA: TGTGCCAGCAGTCTCCGTAAGGGAGCGGAGTTCTTC; CDR3 protein: CASSLRKGAEFF
V gene: TRBV10-3; J gene: TRBJ1-6; CDR3 length: 17; clone size: -; D gene: -; CDR3 DNA: TGTGCCATCAGGCCCGGGAGCCACGAAAGATCGAATTCACCCCTCCACTTT; CDR3 protein: CAIRPGSHERSNSPLHF
V gene: TRBV29-1; J gene: TRBJ2-7; CDR3 length: 14; clone size: -; D gene: -; CDR3 DNA: TGCAGCGTCCTACTAGCAGACAGCTCCTACGAGCAGTACTTC; CDR3 protein: CSVLLADSSYEQYF
V gene: TRBV5-1; J gene: TRBJ2-3; CDR3 length: 13; clone size: many; D gene: -; CDR3 DNA: TGCGCCAGCAGCTTGGAGCGAGCGGATACGCAGTATTTT; CDR3 protein: CASSLERADTQYF
V gene: TRBV20-1; J gene: TRBJ2-1; CDR3 length: 14; clone size: -; D gene: TRBD2; CDR3 DNA: TGCAGTGCTACCCAGCCCGGGACTAGCGGGGAGCAGTTCTTC; CDR3 protein: CSATQPGTSGEQFF
V gene: TRBV5-5; J gene: TRBJ2-1; CDR3 length: 16; clone size: -; D gene: -; CDR3 DNA: TGTGCCAGCAGCCCAATGACAGGCGGCTCCTACAATGAGCAGTTCTTC; CDR3 protein: CASSPMTGGSYNEQFF
V gene: TRBV6-2/TRBV6-3; J gene: TRBJ2-3; CDR3 length: 17; clone size: -; D gene: TRBD1; CDR3 DNA: TGTGCCAGCAGTACCATCGGACAGGGAACGGGCACAGATACGCAGTATTTT; CDR3 protein: CASSTIGQGTGTDTQYF
V gene: TRBV5-1; J gene: TRBJ1-4; CDR3 length: 14; clone size: -; D gene: TRBD1; CDR3 DNA: TGCGCCAGCAGCTCTGAACAGGGGGTTTCGCAACTGTTTTTT; CDR3 protein: CASSSEQGVSQLFF
V gene: TRBV20-1; J gene: TRBJ2-7; CDR3 length: 15; clone size: few; D gene: TRBD2; CDR3 DNA: TGCAGTGCTAGAGACCCGGGACTAGCGTCCCACGAGCAGTACTTC; CDR3 protein: CSARDPGLASHEQYF
V gene: TRBV20-1; J gene: TRBJ2-3; CDR3 length: 14; clone size: few; D gene: TRBD2; CDR3 DNA: TGCAAAGGGACTAGCGGGAGTCTCACAGATACGCAGTATTTT; CDR3 protein: CKGTSGSLTDTQYF
V gene: TRBV14; J gene: TRBJ2-7; CDR3 length: 16; clone size: few; D gene: TRBD2; CDR3 DNA: TGTGCCAGCAGCGTAACGCCAGCGGGAGCTTCCTACGAGCAGTACTTC; CDR3 protein: CASSVTPAGASYEQYF
V gene: TRBV28; J gene: TRBJ1-1; CDR3 length: 14; clone size: -; D gene: -; CDR3 DNA: TGTGCCAGCAGTTTACACACATTGAACACTGAAGCTTTCTTT; CDR3 protein: CASSLHTLNTEAFF
V gene: TRBV6-6; J gene: TRBJ2-2; CDR3 length: 12; clone size: few; D gene: -; CDR3 DNA: TGTGCCAGCGGGGAGAACACCGGGGAGCTGTTTTTT; CDR3 protein: CASGENTGELFF
V gene: TRBV3-1; J gene: TRBJ2-7; CDR3 length: 15; clone size: few; D gene: TRBD2; CDR3 DNA: TGTGCCAGCAGCCAAGGCGGGAGGGCGTCTTACGAGCAGTACTTC; CDR3 protein: CASSQGGRASYEQYF
V gene: TRBV5-1; J gene: TRBJ2-3; CDR3 length: 15; clone size: -; D gene: -; CDR3 DNA: TGCGCCAGCAGCTTGAGGGGACTGGTCGGCGATACGCAGTATTTT; CDR3 protein: CASSLRGLVGDTQYF
V gene: TRBV28; J gene: TRBJ2-7; CDR3 length: 12; clone size: -; D gene: -; CDR3 DNA: TGTGCCAGCAGCCAGGGTCCCTACGAGCAGTACTTC; CDR3 protein: CASSQGPYEQYF
V gene: TRBV5-1; J gene: TRBJ1-2; CDR3 length: 15; clone size: once; D gene: -; CDR3 DNA: TGCGCCAGCAGCTTGGTTATCGCGACCAACTATGGCTACACCTTC; CDR3 protein: CASSLVIATNYGYTF